The 20 T cell receptor beta chains below were found in one sample sequenced in a study of blood T cell repertoires in COVID-19. Using immunoSEQ multiplex PCR, the repertoire was profiled, and TCRdb retains in-frame clones only, with some absent. The table includes around 260,000 clones, 85% to 90% detected once. The sequencing input was peripheral blood. The receptors stem from a man aged 18 to 35 with active or convalescent COVID-19.

J is TRBJ2-1 and V is TRBV7-6; 9 bases line up with TRBD2. Germline V gives CDR1 SGHVS, CDR2 FNYEAQ. The CDR3 is made up of 15 amino acids. J was trimmed by 9 bases and V by 1 base; bases with no gene match: 7. The CDR3, as DNA: TGTGCCAGCAGCTTAGAGGCGGGGGGGCCATCTGAGCAGTTCTTC. Translated, it gives CASSLEAGGPSEQFF.

In DNA, the CDR3 is TGTGCCACCTCAGAGGTCGCCACAGATACGCAGTATTTT. Its translation is CATSEVATDTQYF. J is TRBJ2-3 and V is TRBV24-1, with unresolved D. Germline V gives CDR1 KGHDR, CDR2 SFDVKD. This CDR3 has 13 amino acids. The V gene lost 9 bases and the J gene lost 2 bases, with 11 bases spanning the gap.

The chain employs TRBV5-1 and TRBJ1-4, with TRBD1 identical over 7 bases. The CDR3 spans 14 residues. After removal of 2 bases from V and 8 bases from J, the junction contained 6 bases not matched to a gene. The germline gives CDR1 SGHRS, CDR2 YFSETQ. CDR3 in DNA: TGCGCCAGCAGCTTACAGGGGATGCGAGAAAAACTGTTTTTT. It yields the protein CASSLQGMREKLFF.

This chain links TRBV28 with TRBJ2-2; TRBD2 matches 13 bases. The CDR3 sequence is 19 residues long. V shed 8 bases and J 5 bases; nucleotides not matched to a gene: 17. Germline V gene data show CDR1 as MDHEN and CDR2 as SYDVKM. CDR3 residues: CASVKTSGGSRRETGELFF. The CDR3 DNA sequence: TGTGCCAGCGTAAAGACTAGCGGGGGGTCACGGCGGGAAACCGGGGAGCTGTTTTTT.

A remark on this clone: Compared with germline, one end of the junction differs, possibly owing to a read error. This rearrangement joins TRBV7-7 to TRBJ2-5; 9 positions match TRBD2. In germline, CDR1 is SSHAT, CDR2 FNYEAQ (reference sequence). The CDR3 is 17 residues long. CDR3 coding DNA: TGTGCTAGCAGCTTAGGTCCGGCTAGCGGGAATCAAGAGACCCAGTACTTC. It codes for CASSLGPASGNQETQYF.

This chain joins TRBV27 and TRBJ1-2; 9 nucleotides agree with TRBD1. This CDR3 has 11 amino acids. Germline CDR1 MNHEY, CDR2 SMNVEV (reference sequence). V shed 9 bases and J 5 bases; nucleotides not matched to a gene: 1. This chain's CDR3 is CASGQGYGYTF. CDR3 in DNA: TGTGCCAGTGGACAGGGGTATGGCTACACCTTC.

This chain joins TRBV29-1 and TRBJ2-1; the match to TRBD1 covers 9 bases. With 5 bases clipped from V and 8 bases from J, the junction kept 10 bases outside the gene matches. The CDR3 loop spans 14 amino acids. Germline V gene data show CDR1 as SQVTM and CDR2 as ANQGSEA. Here the CDR3 reads CSVYGDRVNYEQFF. As DNA, the CDR3 is TGCAGCGTTTATGGGGACAGGGTAAATTATGAGCAGTTCTTC.

This chain joins TRBV3-1 (or the pseudogene TRBV3-2) and TRBJ2-5; the D is unclear. The V end lost 2 bases, the J end lost 3 bases, and 4 bases lay between the germline ends. Germline V gene data show CDR1 as LGHDT and CDR2 as YNNKEL (reference sequence). The CDR3 has 12 residues. In DNA form, the CDR3 reads TGTGCCAGCAGCCAACCAAAAGAGACCCAGTACTTC. Its translation is CASSQPKETQYF.

The V gene is TRBV3-1 (or the pseudogene TRBV3-2), the J gene TRBJ2-2; possibly TRBD2 for D (6 bases). This CDR3 has 16 amino acids. The germline V and J ends were trimmed by 0 bases and 5 bases, with 13 bases remaining between them. Looked up from germline, CDR1 is LGHDT and CDR2 is YNNKEL (reference sequence). CDR3: CASSQERELPTGELFF. Written as DNA, the CDR3 is TGTGCCAGCAGCCAAGAACGGGAGCTACCTACCGGGGAGCTGTTTTTT.

The rearrangement links TRBV7-3 to TRBJ1-1, with D unresolved. Germline V CDR1 and CDR2: SGHTA, FQGTGA. CDR3 length: 12 amino acids. Trimming cost V 6 bases and J 0 bases, with 5 bases left between them. This chain's CDR3 is CASRGMNTEAFF. CDR3 nucleotide sequence: TGTGCCAGCAGGGGCATGAACACTGAAGCTTTCTTT.

This rearrangement joins TRBV6-1 to TRBJ2-7; D possibly corresponds to TRBD1 (6 bases). The ends were cut back, 6 bases at V and 1 base at J, with 19 bases in the middle. The germline CDR1 and CDR2 sequences are MNHNS and SASEGT. This CDR3 spans 16 amino acids. The CDR3 reads CASSEPTLGTSYEQYF. The CDR3 nucleotides are TGTGCCAGCAGCGAACCTACCCTCGGGACATCCTACGAGCAGTACTTC.

The chain has TRBV24-1 and TRBJ1-5, with D possibly being TRBD1 (5 bases). Trimming took 4 bases from V and 6 from J, leaving 12 bases between them. Looked up from germline, CDR1 is KGHDR and CDR2 is SFDVKD. The CDR3 loop spans 14 amino acids. Written as DNA, the CDR3 is TGTGCCACCAGTGAATTGGGGGAGACTCAGCCCCAGCATTTT. Translating gives CATSELGETQPQHF.

The J gene is TRBJ1-6, the V gene TRBV5-4, with D tentatively TRBD1 (5 bases). The CDR3 length is 15 residues. Per germline, CDR1 SGHNT and CDR2 YYREEE (reference sequence). With 0 bases removed from V and 8 bases from J, the gap between germline ends came to 12 bases. The CDR3 reads CASSLEARVDSPLHF. CDR3 nucleotide sequence: TGTGCCAGCAGCTTGGAGGCCAGGGTTGATTCACCCCTCCACTTT.

This chain links TRBV27 with TRBJ2-5; D possibly corresponds to TRBD2 (5 bases). Per germline, CDR1 MNHEY and CDR2 SMNVEV (reference sequence). CDR3 length: 10 residues. Trimming removed 8 bases at V and 4 bases at J, with 5 bases between. Here the CDR3 reads CASGRETQYF. CDR3 sequence (DNA): TGTGCCAGCGGGAGAGAGACCCAGTACTTC.

The chain joins TRBV19 to TRBJ2-7; 9 bases are a match to TRBD1. The V gene end was trimmed by 6 bases and the J gene end by 3 bases; junction bases not matched to a gene: 6. From germline, CDR1 is LNHDA and CDR2 SQIVND (reference sequence). CDR3 length: 14 amino acids. The CDR3 DNA reads as TGTGCCAGTAGCCTGACAGGGGGGGACTACGAGCAGTACTTC. Translation gives CASSLTGGDYEQYF. Full variable domain (outside the CDR3, taken from reference TRBV19 and TRBJ2-7): DGGITQSPKYLFRKEGQNVTLSCEQNLNHDAMYWYRQDPGQGLRLIYYSQIVNDFQKGDIAEGYSVSREKKESFPLTVTSAQKNPTAFYLCASSLTGGDYEQYFGPGTRLTVT.

This chain uses TRBV7-9 with TRBJ1-1; D unresolved. V was shortened by 7 bases and J by 0 bases, with 9 bases between the two germline ends. From germline, CDR1 is SEHNR and CDR2 FQNEAQ (reference sequence). The CDR3 is 13 amino acids. The CDR3 nucleotides read TGTGCCAGCACCCGGGTCTTGAACACTGAAGCTTTCTTT. Translation gives CASTRVLNTEAFF. The full variable domain, with the rest looked up from reference TRBV7-9 and TRBJ1-1, is DTGVSQNPRHKITKRGQNVTFRCDPISEHNRLYWYRQTLGQGPEFLTYFQNEAQLEKSRLLSDRFSAERPKGSFSTLEIQRTEQGDSAMYLCASTRVLNTEAFFGQGTRLTVV.

V and J are TRBV19 and TRBJ2-4, with unresolved D. The germline V and J ends were trimmed by 1 base and 5 bases, with 12 bases remaining between them. CDR3 size: 15 residues. Germline values: CDR1 LNHDA, CDR2 SQIVND (reference sequence). The CDR3 loop reads CASSIARRGENIQYF. CDR3 DNA sequence: TGTGCCAGTAGTATAGCCCGCCGTGGAGAAAACATTCAGTACTTC.

The rearrangement uses TRBV19 and TRBJ1-1; D remains unclear. V shed 1 base and J shed 4 bases, with 13 bases lying between them. The CDR3 loop spans 15 amino acids. Germline loops: CDR1 LNHDA, CDR2 SQIVND (reference sequence). CDR3: CASSIVWGGGTEAFF. The CDR3, as DNA: TGTGCCAGTAGTATAGTATGGGGAGGCGGCACTGAAGCTTTCTTT. Combining the CDR3 with reference TRBV19 and TRBJ1-1 gives the whole variable domain DGGITQSPKYLFRKEGQNVTLSCEQNLNHDAMYWYRQDPGQGLRLIYYSQIVNDFQKGDIAEGYSVSREKKESFPLTVTSAQKNPTAFYLCASSIVWGGGTEAFFGQGTRLTVV.

V gene TRBV30 combines with J gene TRBJ1-1, with 8 positions matching TRBD1. In germline, CDR1 is GTSNPN, CDR2 SVGIG (reference sequence). V lost 4 bases, J lost 11 bases, and 6 bases stayed unmatched. The length of the CDR3 is 11 residues. The CDR3 loop reads CAWTGGASAFF. CDR3 nucleotides: TGTGCCTGGACAGGGGGCGCCTCGGCTTTCTTT.

The V call is TRBV13, the J call TRBJ2-1; a possible D gene is TRBD2 (5 bases). This CDR3 has 14 amino acids. Deletions cut 3 bases from V and 4 bases from J, with 10 bases between. Germline V gene lookup returns CDR1 PRHDT and CDR2 FYEKMQ (reference sequence). This chain's CDR3 is CASSFGTGYNEQFF. CDR3 sequence (DNA): TGTGCCAGCAGCTTTGGCACGGGGTACAATGAGCAGTTCTTC.